The 21 T cell receptor beta chains listed next were all sequenced from one sample in a study of identical twins. TCRdb ran MiXCR on the 5' RACE reads and lists one entry per CDR3 protein. The table includes around 450,000 distinct CDR3 sequences, approximately 15% detected once. The same data also went into a second study, on yellow fever vaccine responses in identical twins.

The specimen was CD4+ T cells sorted from blood. The source of these receptors is a woman between 18 and 29 years old in good health.

The rearrangement joins TRBV6-5 to TRBJ1-5, with a weak D call TRBD1 (5 bases). The germline CDR1 and CDR2 sequences are MNHEY and SVGAGI. Trimming cost V 3 bases and J 4 bases, with 13 bases left between them. This CDR3 region has 15 residues. CDR3 sequence (DNA): TGTGCCAGCAGTTATGGTCCCGGGGGAAATCAGCCCCAGCATTTT. Translating gives CASSYGPGGNQPQHF.

This clonotype has a count of ten or more. The chain joins TRBV3-1 to TRBJ2-7; TRBD1 agrees at 9 bases. CDR1 LGHDT and CDR2 YNNKEL come from the germline V gene (reference sequence). V shed 1 base and J 9 bases; nucleotides not matched to a gene: 10. This CDR3 comprises 15 residues. The CDR3 DNA reads as TGTGCCAGCAGCCAAGGAGGACAGGGGCTGTCGGTGCAGTACTTC. Translated, it gives CASSQGGQGLSVQYF.

In its sample, this clonotype was seen many times. The chain links TRBV3-1 to TRBJ2-7; no clear D. This CDR3 is built from 12 residues. Germline V lookup: CDR1 LGHDT, CDR2 YNNKEL (reference sequence). Trimming took 1 base from V and 3 from J, leaving 4 bases between them. CDR3 nucleotide sequence: TGTGCCAGCAGCCAAGGGCGCTACGAGCAGTACTTC. Translated: CASSQGRYEQYF.

In this sample, this clonotype turned up many times. The genes are TRBV11-2 and TRBJ2-2; D unclear. CDR1 and CDR2 from the germline V gene are SGHAT and FQNNGV. V gave up 2 bases and J gave up 6 bases, with 10 bases separating them. The CDR3 contains 14 residues. The CDR3 bases are TGTGCCAGCAGCTTATCCCTATTCCCCGGGGAGCTGTTTTTT. This codes for CASSLSLFPGELFF.

This clonotype occurred many times. This chain connects TRBV28 to TRBJ1-5; TRBD1 matches 7 bases. Unmatched junction bases numbered 10, after V lost 8 bases and J lost 3 bases. Germline V gene sequence: CDR1 MDHEN, CDR2 SYDVKM. This CDR3 comprises 15 residues. The DNA of the CDR3 is TGTGCCAGCCTAGAGCCGACAGGGCACAATCAGCCCCAGCATTTT. It encodes CASLEPTGHNQPQHF.

The chain employs TRBV20-1 and TRBJ2-3, with 9 nucleotides matching TRBD2. The germline CDR1 and CDR2 sequences are DFQATT and SNEGSKA (reference sequence). This CDR3 has 15 amino acids. The ends lost 3 bases at V and 4 bases at J; junction bases unmatched: 8. The DNA for the CDR3 is TGCAGTGCTAGTGCTTTCGCGGGAGGGGCAGATACGCAGTATTTT. Translating it yields CSASAFAGGADTQYF.

The chain links TRBV5-6 to TRBJ2-2, with 7 bases identical to TRBD2. J was trimmed by 5 bases and V by 4 bases; bases with no gene match: 17. The CDR3 has 18 residues. Germline V CDR1 and CDR2: SGHDT, YYEEEE. CDR3 residues: CASSPGLVGGISTGELFF. Here the CDR3 DNA reads TGTGCCAGCAGCCCCGGACTAGTGGGAGGGATTTCGACCGGGGAGCTGTTTTTT. Supplemented by reference TRBV5-6 and TRBJ2-2, the full variable domain reads DAGVTQSPTHLIKTRGQQVTLRCSPKSGHDTVSWYQQALGQGPQFIFQYYEEEERQRGNFPDRFSGHQFPNYSSELNVNALLLGDSALYLCASSPGLVGGISTGELFFGEGSRLTVL.

This chain connects TRBV7-2 to TRBJ2-5, with 9 bases aligning to TRBD1. The CDR3 is 14 residues long. Trimming took 8 bases from V and 4 from J; bases not matched to a gene: 8. Germline CDR1 SGHTA, CDR2 FQGNSA. CDR3: CASLYRGRLETQYF. The CDR3 DNA reads as TGTGCCAGCCTGTACAGGGGGCGCCTAGAGACCCAGTACTTC.

The chain recombines TRBV29-1 with TRBJ2-3, with 7 bases aligning to TRBD1. V was pared by 3 bases and J by 4 bases, with 10 bases of the junction left unmatched. The CDR3 spans 15 residues. Germline V gene sequence: CDR1 SQVTM, CDR2 ANQGSEA. The CDR3 DNA reads TGCAGCGTTGAGAGGACACGACAGGGCGCAGATACGCAGTATTTT. This codes for CSVERTRQGADTQYF.

This clonotype turned up a few times. The V and J genes are TRBV20-1 and TRBJ1-5; D is perhaps TRBD1 (5 bases). CDR3 size: 15 residues. Germline V gene data show CDR1 as DFQATT and CDR2 as SNEGSKA (reference sequence). Trimming cost V 0 bases and J 4 bases, with 13 bases left between them. CDR3 residues: CSAREPGRRNQPQHF. The CDR3 DNA reads as TGCAGTGCTAGAGAGCCAGGGAGGCGGAATCAGCCCCAGCATTTT.

This clonotype occurred many times. This chain joins TRBV20-1 and TRBJ1-5; D perhaps matches TRBD1 (6 bases). The CDR3 has 15 residues. Per germline, CDR1 DFQATT and CDR2 SNEGSKA (reference sequence). Trimming took off 4 bases at V and 6 bases at J, with 19 bases between the two ends. The CDR3 sequence is CSATSSSGATQPQHF. The CDR3 nucleotides read TGCAGTGCTACCTCAAGTTCAGGGGCCACTCAGCCCCAGCATTTT.

V is TRBV4-3 and J is TRBJ2-1; D is tentatively TRBD1 or TRBD2 (5 bases each). The CDR3 contains 16 residues. Trimming removed 0 bases from V and 8 bases from J, with 17 bases in between. Germline CDR1 and CDR2: LGHNA and YSLEER. The CDR3 DNA is TGCGCCAGCAGCCAAGATAGGCAGGGCACCGGGGATGAGCAGTTCTTC. Its protein product is CASSQDRQGTGDEQFF.

This clonotype was detected only a few times. This rearrangement joins TRBV29-1 to TRBJ1-4; D call uncertain. The V end was cut by 5 bases, the J end by 7 bases, with 5 bases between. CDR1 SQVTM and CDR2 ANQGSEA come from the germline V gene. The CDR3 sequence is 10 residues long. The CDR3 is CSVRGEKLFF. The CDR3 DNA follows: TGCAGCGTTCGTGGTGAAAAACTGTTTTTT.

The rearrangement joins TRBV24-1 to TRBJ2-1; TRBD2 is a possible D gene (5 bases). Germline V gene sequence: CDR1 KGHDR, CDR2 SFDVKD. This CDR3 spans 15 amino acids. Trimming removed 3 bases from V and 4 bases from J, with 12 bases in between. CDR3 region: CATSDPSTIYNEQFF. Written as DNA, the CDR3 is TGTGCCACCAGTGATCCCTCGACTATTTACAATGAGCAGTTCTTC.

This clonotype was seen more than once but under ten times. This chain links TRBV7-2 with TRBJ2-5; no definite D call. Trimming removed 3 bases from V and 0 bases from J, with 5 bases in between. This CDR3 has 13 amino acids. CDR1 SGHTA and CDR2 FQGNSA come from the germline V gene. DNA for the CDR3: TGTGCCAGCAGCTTTGAATACCAAGAGACCCAGTACTTC. The encoded protein is CASSFEYQETQYF. The full variable domain, in which reference TRBV7-2 and TRBJ2-5 provide the parts outside the CDR3, is GAGVSQSPSNKVTEKGKDVELRCDPISGHTALYWYRQSLGQGLEFLIYFQGNSAPDKSGLPSDRFSAERTGGSVSTLTIQRTQQEDSAVYLCASSFEYQETQYFGPGTRLLVL.

The chain recombines TRBV7-9 with TRBJ2-3; 7 bases line up with TRBD1. The germline V gene encodes CDR1 SEHNR and CDR2 FQNEAQ (reference sequence). The junction had 7 bases not matched to a gene; V was cut back by 5 bases and J by 2 bases. CDR3 length equals 15 residues. CDR3 amino acids: CASSPGDSATDTQYF. The CDR3, as DNA: TGTGCCAGCAGCCCAGGGGACAGTGCCACAGATACGCAGTATTTT.

The CDR3 protein is CASSPDYILAKNIQYF. DNA of the CDR3: TGTGCCAGCAGCCCGGACTATATTCTAGCCAAAAACATTCAGTACTTC. This chain links TRBV7-2 with TRBJ2-4; a possible D gene is TRBD2 (6 bases). This CDR3 spans 16 amino acids. Germline-derived CDR1 and CDR2 are SGHTA and FQGNSA. Trimming removed 5 bases from V and 0 bases from J, with 14 bases in between. The full variable domain, with the rest looked up from reference TRBV7-2 and TRBJ2-4, is GAGVSQSPSNKVTEKGKDVELRCDPISGHTALYWYRQSLGQGLEFLIYFQGNSAPDKSGLPSDRFSAERTGGSVSTLTIQRTQQEDSAVYLCASSPDYILAKNIQYFGAGTRLSVL.

V gene TRBV4-3 combines with J gene TRBJ2-3; 12 bases align to TRBD2. Germline lookup yields CDR1 LGHNA and CDR2 YSLEER. V shed 1 base, J shed 4 bases, and the junction held 3 bases outside the gene matches. The CDR3 has 16 amino acids. CDR3: CASSQVSSGRADTQYF. The CDR3 DNA sequence: TGCGCCAGCAGCCAAGTGTCTAGCGGGAGGGCAGATACGCAGTATTTT.

This clonotype has ten or more counts. V gene TRBV7-2 combines with J gene TRBJ1-1, with 8 bases fitting TRBD1. The CDR3 contains 14 residues. V shed 1 base, J shed 3 bases, and the junction held 1 base outside the gene matches. Looked up from germline, CDR1 is SGHTA and CDR2 is FQGNSA. CDR3 protein: CASSLVTGDTEAFF. The CDR3 coding sequence is TGTGCCAGCAGCTTAGTGACAGGGGACACTGAAGCTTTCTTT.

This clonotype was counted many times. V and J are TRBV24-1 and TRBJ2-2; D gene ambiguous. Per the germline V gene, CDR1 is KGHDR and CDR2 is SFDVKD. Between the trimmed V and J ends, which lost 1 base and 1 base, there was a span of 6 bases. The length of the CDR3 is 15 residues. The CDR3 loop reads CATSDFDGNTGELFF. The CDR3 DNA sequence: TGTGCCACCAGTGATTTTGACGGGAACACCGGGGAGCTGTTTTTT.

V and J are TRBV2 and TRBJ2-1; 14 positions match TRBD2. The CDR3 extends over 15 amino acids. Germline V gene data show CDR1 as SNHLY and CDR2 as FYNNEI. V was pared by 6 bases and J by 7 bases, with 5 bases of the junction left unmatched. The CDR3 DNA follows: TGTGCCAGCAGGGCCGGGACTAGCGGGGGTAATGAGCAGTTCTTC. Translating gives CASRAGTSGGNEQFF. The variable domain in full, completed from reference TRBV2 and TRBJ2-1, reads EPEVTQTPSHQVTQMGQEVILRCVPISNHLYFYWYRQILGQKVEFLVSFYNNEISEKSEIFDDQFSVERPDGSNFTLKIRSTKLEDSAMYFCASRAGTSGGNEQFFGPGTRLTVL.